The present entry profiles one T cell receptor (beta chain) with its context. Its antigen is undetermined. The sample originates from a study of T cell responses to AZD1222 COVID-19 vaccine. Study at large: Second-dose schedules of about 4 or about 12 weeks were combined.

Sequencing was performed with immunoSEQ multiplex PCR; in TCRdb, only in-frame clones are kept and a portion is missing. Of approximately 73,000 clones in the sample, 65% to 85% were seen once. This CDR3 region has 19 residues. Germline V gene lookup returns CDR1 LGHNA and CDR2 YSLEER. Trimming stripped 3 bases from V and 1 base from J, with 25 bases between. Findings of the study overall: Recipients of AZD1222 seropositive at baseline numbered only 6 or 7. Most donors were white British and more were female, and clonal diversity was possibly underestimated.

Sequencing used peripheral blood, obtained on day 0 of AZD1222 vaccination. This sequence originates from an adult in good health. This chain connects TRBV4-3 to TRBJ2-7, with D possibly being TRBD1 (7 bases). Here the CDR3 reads CASSQFSFVGGTESYEQYF. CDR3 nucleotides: TGCGCCAGCAGCCAGTTCAGTTTCGTTGGGGGGACAGAATCCTACGAGCAGTACTTC.